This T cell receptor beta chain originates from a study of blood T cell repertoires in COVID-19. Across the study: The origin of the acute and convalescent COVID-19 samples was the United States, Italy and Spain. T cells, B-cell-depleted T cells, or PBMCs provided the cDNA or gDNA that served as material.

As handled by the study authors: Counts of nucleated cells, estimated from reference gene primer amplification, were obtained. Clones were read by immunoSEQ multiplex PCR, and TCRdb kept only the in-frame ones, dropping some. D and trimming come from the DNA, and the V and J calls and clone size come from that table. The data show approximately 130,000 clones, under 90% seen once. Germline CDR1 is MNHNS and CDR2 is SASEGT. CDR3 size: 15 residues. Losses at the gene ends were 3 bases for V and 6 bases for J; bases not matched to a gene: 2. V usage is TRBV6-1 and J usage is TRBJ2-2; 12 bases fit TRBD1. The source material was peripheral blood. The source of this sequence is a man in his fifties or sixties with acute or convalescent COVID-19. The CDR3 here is CASSDGTGGPGELFF. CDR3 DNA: TGTGCCAGCAGTGATGGGACAGGGGGCCCCGGGGAGCTGTTTTTT.